A selection of T cell receptor beta chains follows, all from one sample in a study of cytomegalovirus exposure and HLA in healthy donors. Sequencing used immunoSEQ multiplex PCR; TCRdb keeps in-frame clones, though not all of them. The data show some 170,000 clones, roughly 86% seen once. Material: PBMCs. These receptors all come from a man between 18 and 29 years old in good health and CMV-seropositive. The CDR3 runs from the conserved cysteine through the conserved F or W.

TRBV4-3	TRBJ2-7	CASSQGTRTGAYEQYF
TRBV29-1	TRBJ2-2	CSVSGTVDETGELFF
TRBV7-9	TRBJ2-7	CASSYIRSEQYF
TRBV29-1	TRBJ2-3	CSVGTPALGTQYF
TRBV5-1	TRBJ2-7	CASSGLQGVGSYEQYF
TRBV7-9	TRBJ1-1	CASSLLGRGREAFF
TRBV6-4	TRBJ1-5	CADLGGIIVPQHF
TRBV5-1	TRBJ1-2	CASSLDFPRNQRGYTF
TRBV7-3	TRBJ1-1	CASSPGGPGEAFF
TRBV19	TRBJ2-7	CASSSWDRGNYEQYF
TRBV15	TRBJ1-2	CATSTRQGPLYGYTF
TRBV19	TRBJ2-7	CASSMDFNEQYF
TRBV5-4	TRBJ2-1	CASSSSGGGAYNEQFF
TRBV19	TRBJ2-2	CASSILPQNTGELFF
TRBV4-1	TRBJ2-7	CASSQDRNRGYEQYF
TRBV6-1	TRBJ1-1	CASRGGGNTEAFF
TRBV6-5	TRBJ2-7	CASSSGGAFYEQYF
TRBV18	TRBJ2-2	CASSPQGRDTGELFF
TRBV5-6	TRBJ2-7	CASSFRGTYEQYF
TRBV7-2	TRBJ1-5	CASSFQGDQPQHF
TRBV29-1	TRBJ2-3	CSVAGLAGVLADTQYF
TRBV28	TRBJ1-3	CASTRGLYGNTIYF
TRBV5-8	TRBJ1-2	CASSLPPADRDYGYTF
TRBV4-2	TRBJ2-2	CASSQGLAGVTGELFF
TRBV6-5	TRBJ2-7	CASSYGGGNPYEQYF
TRBV4-3	TRBJ1-2	CASRPRTGENYGYTF
TRBV28	TRBJ2-5	CASRAEQPQETQYF
TRBV6-6	TRBJ2-7	CASSRDRGLYEQYF
TRBV27	TRBJ2-7	CASSLGSQQYF
TRBV7-2	TRBJ1-1	CASSLSGEAFF
TRBV27	TRBJ1-4	CASSLQGAGEKLFF
TRBV15	TRBJ2-3	CATKRLAGGTDTQYF
TRBV5-3	TRBJ2-7	CARSLARTGTSYEQYF
TRBV5-4	TRBJ2-3	CASSRTSGDPDTQYF
TRBV7-3	TRBJ1-1	CASSQNRGTEAFF
TRBV9	TRBJ1-2	CASRRGDYTF
TRBV7-9	TRBJ2-1	CASIITGGGEQFF
TRBV14	TRBJ2-7	CASSQGWGQHYEQYF
TRBV7-9	TRBJ1-3	CASSLSLRDTIYF
TRBV13	TRBJ2-2	CASSLGSGTGELFF
TRBV18	TRBJ1-4	CASSPRTGGGEKLFF
TRBV29-1	TRBJ1-2	CSVEDPRGGYTF
TRBV15	TRBJ2-4	CATSRALGTSKNIQYF
TRBV5-6	TRBJ2-2	CASSDGTSGGYTGELFF
TRBV18	TRBJ1-2	CASSPRTGDATYVNYGYTF
TRBV11-2	TRBJ2-7	CASSPGGSEQYF
TRBV7-3	TRBJ2-1	CASSLTGRNSLNEQFF
TRBV25-1	TRBJ1-2	CANAGRAF
TRBV7-3	TRBJ1-1	CASSSTGTGDTEAFF
TRBV11-2	TRBJ1-4	CASSLYFSKLFF
TRBV5-8	TRBJ2-7	CASSLRGTGEIRYF
TRBV30	TRBJ1-2	CAWADDRGEYGYTF
TRBV7-2	TRBJ2-1	CASSLMGQTHNEQFF
TRBV7-2	TRBJ1-2	CASSYGTGMTGYTF
TRBV4-3	TRBJ2-6	CASSQGAANVLTF
TRBV7-2	TRBJ2-1	CASSLRLAGLSYNEQFF
TRBV29-1	TRBJ2-2	CSAGTGGGTGELFF